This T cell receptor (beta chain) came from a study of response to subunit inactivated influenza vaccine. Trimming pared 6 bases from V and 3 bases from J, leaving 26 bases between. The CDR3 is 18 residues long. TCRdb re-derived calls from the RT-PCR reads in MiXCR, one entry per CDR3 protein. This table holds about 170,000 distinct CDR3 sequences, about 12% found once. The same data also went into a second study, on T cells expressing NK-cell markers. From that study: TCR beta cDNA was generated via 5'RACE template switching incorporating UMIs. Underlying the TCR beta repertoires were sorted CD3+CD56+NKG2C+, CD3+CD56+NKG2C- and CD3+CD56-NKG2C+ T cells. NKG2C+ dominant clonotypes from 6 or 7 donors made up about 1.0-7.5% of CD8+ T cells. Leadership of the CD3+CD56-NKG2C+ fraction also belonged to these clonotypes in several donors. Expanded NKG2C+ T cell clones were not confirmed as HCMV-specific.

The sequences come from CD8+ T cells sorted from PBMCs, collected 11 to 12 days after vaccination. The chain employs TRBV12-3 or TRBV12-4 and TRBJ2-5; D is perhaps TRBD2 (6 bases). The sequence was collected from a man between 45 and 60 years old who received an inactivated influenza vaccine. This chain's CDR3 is CASSPIRGTLLEKETQYF. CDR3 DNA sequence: TGTGCCAGCAGCCCAATACGGGGGACCCTCCTGGAAAAAGAGACCCAGTACTTC.